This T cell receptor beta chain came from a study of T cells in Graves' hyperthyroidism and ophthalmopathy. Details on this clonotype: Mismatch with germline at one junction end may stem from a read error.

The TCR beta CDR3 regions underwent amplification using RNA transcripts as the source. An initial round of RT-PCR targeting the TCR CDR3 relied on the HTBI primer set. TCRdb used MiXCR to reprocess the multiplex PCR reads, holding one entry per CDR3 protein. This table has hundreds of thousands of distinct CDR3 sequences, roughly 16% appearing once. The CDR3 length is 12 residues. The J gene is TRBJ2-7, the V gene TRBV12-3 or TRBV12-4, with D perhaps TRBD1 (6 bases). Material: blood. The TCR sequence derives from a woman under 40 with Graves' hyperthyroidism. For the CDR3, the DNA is TGTGTCAGCAGTTACGACAGGCGCGAGCAGTACTTC. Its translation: CVSSYDRREQYF.